This TCR beta chain emerged from a study of blood T cell repertoires in COVID-19. Study background: There were acute and convalescent COVID-19 samples, and they came from the United States, Italy and Spain.

Participant-given clinical history determined each cohort assignment. The repertoire was sequenced with immunoSEQ multiplex PCR; TCRdb's copy has only in-frame clones and lacks some. This repertoire shows 250,000 to 350,000 clones, around nine tenths found once; its top ten account for approximately 6%. Trimming cost V 6 bases and J 5 bases; bases outside gene matches: 12. This CDR3 is 15 amino acids long. Germline CDR1 reads LGHDT; CDR2 reads YNNKEL (reference sequence). This TCR was recovered from a woman aged 40 to 50 who had recovered from COVID-19. Sequenced input: PBMCs or T cells enriched from blood (not recorded which). V and J are TRBV3-1 (or the pseudogene TRBV3-2) and TRBJ2-5, with TRBD2 matching over 7 bases. CDR3 coding DNA: TGTGCCAGCAGGGGCGAGCCTAGCGGTAGGGAGACCCAGTACTTC. Translation gives CASRGEPSGRETQYF.